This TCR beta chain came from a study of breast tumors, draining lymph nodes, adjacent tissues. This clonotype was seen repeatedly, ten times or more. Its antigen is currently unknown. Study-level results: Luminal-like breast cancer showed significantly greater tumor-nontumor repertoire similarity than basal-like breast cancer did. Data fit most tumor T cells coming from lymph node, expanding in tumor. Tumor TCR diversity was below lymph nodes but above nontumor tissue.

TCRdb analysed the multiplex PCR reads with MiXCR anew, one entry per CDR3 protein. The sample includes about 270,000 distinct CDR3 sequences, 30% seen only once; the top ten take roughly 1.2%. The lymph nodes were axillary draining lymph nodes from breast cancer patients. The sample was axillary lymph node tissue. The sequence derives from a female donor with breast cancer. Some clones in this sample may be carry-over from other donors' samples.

The CDR3 protein is CASSYSQGSAEQYF. The CDR3 coding sequence is TGTGCCAGCAGTTACAGCCAGGGGAGCGCCGAGCAGTACTTC. This chain uses TRBV6-6 with TRBJ2-7; TRBD1 is a possible D gene (6 bases). In germline, CDR1 is MNHNY, CDR2 SVGAGI (reference sequence). The ends were cut back, 2 bases at V and 6 bases at J, with 14 bases in the middle. The CDR3 has 14 residues.